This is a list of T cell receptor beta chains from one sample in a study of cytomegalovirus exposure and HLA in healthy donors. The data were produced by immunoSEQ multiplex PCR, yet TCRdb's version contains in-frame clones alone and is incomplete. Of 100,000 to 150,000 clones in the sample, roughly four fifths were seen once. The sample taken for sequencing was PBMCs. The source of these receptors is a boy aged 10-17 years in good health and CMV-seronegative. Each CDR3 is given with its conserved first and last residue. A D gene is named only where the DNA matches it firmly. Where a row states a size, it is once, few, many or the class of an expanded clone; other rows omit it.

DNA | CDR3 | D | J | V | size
TGCGCCAGCAACTCTGGACTAGCGGGAGGACTTATTGAGCAGTTCTTC | CASNSGLAGGLIEQFF | TRBD2 | TRBJ2-1 | TRBV5-1 | -
TGCGCCAGCAGCCAGTACAGAGTCATGAACACTGAAGCTTTCTTT | CASSQYRVMNTEAFF | - | TRBJ1-1 | TRBV4-1 | many
TGTGCCAGCAGCGTTAGTAGCGGTTCCAGCACAGATACGCAGTATTTT | CASSVSSGSSTDTQYF | - | TRBJ2-3 | TRBV9 | -
TGTGCCAGCACCCCTGGGGCGGGGGGAGGAGCTTTCTTT | CASTPGAGGGAFF | - | TRBJ1-1 | TRBV6-5 | -
TGTGCCAGCAGCGAACCGCCCGCGGTGGAAGCTTTCTTT | CASSEPPAVEAFF | - | TRBJ1-1 | TRBV2 | -
TGTGCCAGCATCGCACTTAGGACTAGCGGGAGGCGGGAGCAGTTCTTC | CASIALRTSGRREQFF | TRBD2 | TRBJ2-1 | TRBV11-2 | -
TGTGCCAGCAGCTTCAGGGTTTCTAACTATGGCTACACCTTC | CASSFRVSNYGYTF | - | TRBJ1-2 | TRBV7-2 | -
TGCAGCGTTGTGAGACAATTGAACACTGAAGCTTTCTTT | CSVVRQLNTEAFF | - | TRBJ1-1 | TRBV29-1 | -
TGCAGTGGCAGGGGATTAGAGCAGTACTTC | CSGRGLEQYF | - | TRBJ2-7 | TRBV20-1 | -
TGTGCCAGCAGTTACCCCGGGACAGGGGAAGACGAGCAGTACTTC | CASSYPGTGEDEQYF | TRBD1 | TRBJ2-7 | TRBV6-5 | -
TGTGCCAGCAGTGAATCCAACGGACAGGATGAAAACATTCAGTACTTC | CASSESNGQDENIQYF | TRBD1 | TRBJ2-4 | TRBV25-1 | few
TGTGCTAGTGGTTTGGTACCAGAAGACTATGGCTACACCTTC | CASGLVPEDYGYTF | - | TRBJ1-2 | TRBV12-5 | -
TGCGCCGCACAGGGGGCGCGTGATCAGCCCCAGCATTTT | CAAQGARDQPQHF | TRBD1 | TRBJ1-5 | TRBV5-1 | -
TGTGCCAGCAGCGTAGGTCTACTAGCGGCGGATTACGAGCAGTACTTC | CASSVGLLAADYEQYF | TRBD2 | TRBJ2-7 | TRBV9 | -
TGTGCCAGCAGTTCACTAGCGGGATCCCATGAGCAGTTCTTC | CASSSLAGSHEQFF | TRBD2 | TRBJ2-1 | TRBV6-6 | -
TGCGCCAGCAGCCCGGTCGGGGGTACAGATACGCAGTATTTT | CASSPVGGTDTQYF | - | TRBJ2-3 | TRBV4-3 | few
TGTGCCAGCTGGGAGGGGGGCTATGGCTACACCTTC | CASWEGGYGYTF | - | TRBJ1-2 | TRBV2 | -
TGCGCCAGCAGCTTAGGGGGGGAGACTGAAGCTTTCTTT | CASSLGGETEAFF | - | TRBJ1-1 | TRBV5-1 | -
TGTGCCAGCAAGAGGGGACAGGGTAACACTGAAGCTTTCTTT | CASKRGQGNTEAFF | TRBD1 | TRBJ1-1 | TRBV2 | few
TGTGCCAGCAGCCCGACCGGGGGGACCTCCTACGAGCAGTACTTC | CASSPTGGTSYEQYF | TRBD2 | TRBJ2-7 | TRBV7-9 | -
TGTGCCAGCAGTGTGGGGACAGGGGAAGGTAATGAGCAGTTCTTC | CASSVGTGEGNEQFF | TRBD1 | TRBJ2-1 | TRBV6-4 | -
TGTGCCAGTAGTTCGGACAGGGGGAATCGGCCCCAGCATTTT | CASSSDRGNRPQHF | TRBD1 | TRBJ1-5 | TRBV19 | -